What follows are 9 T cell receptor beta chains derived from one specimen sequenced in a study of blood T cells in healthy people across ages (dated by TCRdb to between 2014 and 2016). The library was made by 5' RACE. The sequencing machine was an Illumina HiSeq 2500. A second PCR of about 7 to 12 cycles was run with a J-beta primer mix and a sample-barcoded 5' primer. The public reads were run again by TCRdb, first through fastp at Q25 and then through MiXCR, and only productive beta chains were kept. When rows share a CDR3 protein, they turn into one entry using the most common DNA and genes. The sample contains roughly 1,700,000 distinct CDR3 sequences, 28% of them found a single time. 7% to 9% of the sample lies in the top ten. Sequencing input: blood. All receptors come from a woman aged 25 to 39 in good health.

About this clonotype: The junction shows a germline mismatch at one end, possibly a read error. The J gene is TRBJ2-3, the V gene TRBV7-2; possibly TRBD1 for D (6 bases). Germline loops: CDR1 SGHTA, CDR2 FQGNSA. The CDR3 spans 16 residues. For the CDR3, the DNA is TGTGCCCGCAGCCCCGAGAGGGGGATTAGCACAGATACGCAGTATTTT. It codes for CARSPERGISTDTQYF.

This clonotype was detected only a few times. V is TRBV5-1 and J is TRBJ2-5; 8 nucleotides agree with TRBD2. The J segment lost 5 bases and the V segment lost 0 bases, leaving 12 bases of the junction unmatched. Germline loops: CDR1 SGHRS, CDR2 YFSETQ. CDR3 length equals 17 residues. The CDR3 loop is CASSLGDGGAVEETQYF. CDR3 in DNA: TGCGCCAGCAGCTTGGGAGACGGGGGGGCTGTGGAGGAGACCCAGTACTTC.

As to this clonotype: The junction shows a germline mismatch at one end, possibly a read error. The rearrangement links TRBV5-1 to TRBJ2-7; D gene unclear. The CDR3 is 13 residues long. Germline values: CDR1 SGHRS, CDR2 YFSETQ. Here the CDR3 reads CASSYTPSYERYF. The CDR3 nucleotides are TGCGCCAGCAGCTATACACCTTCCTACGAGCGGTACTTC.

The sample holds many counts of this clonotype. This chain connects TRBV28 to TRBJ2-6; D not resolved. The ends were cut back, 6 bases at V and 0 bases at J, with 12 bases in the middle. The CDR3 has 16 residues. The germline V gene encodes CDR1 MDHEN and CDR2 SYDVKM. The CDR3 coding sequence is TGTGCCAGCAGCCCGCCCGGAATCTCTGGGGCCAACGTCCTGACTTTC. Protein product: CASSPPGISGANVLTF.

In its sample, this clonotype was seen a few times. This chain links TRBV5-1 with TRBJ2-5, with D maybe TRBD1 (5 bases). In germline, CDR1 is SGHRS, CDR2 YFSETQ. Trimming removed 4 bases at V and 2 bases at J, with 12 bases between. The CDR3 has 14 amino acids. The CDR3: CASSNYGAQETQYF. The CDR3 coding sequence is TGCGCCAGCAGCAACTATGGGGCTCAAGAGACCCAGTACTTC.

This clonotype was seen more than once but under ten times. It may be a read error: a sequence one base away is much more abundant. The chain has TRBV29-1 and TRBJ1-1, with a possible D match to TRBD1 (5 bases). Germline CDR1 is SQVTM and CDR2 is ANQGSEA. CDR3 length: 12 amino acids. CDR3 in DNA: TGCAGCGCCGGGTTCCACGGGACTGAAACTTTCTTT. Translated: CSAGFHGTETFF.

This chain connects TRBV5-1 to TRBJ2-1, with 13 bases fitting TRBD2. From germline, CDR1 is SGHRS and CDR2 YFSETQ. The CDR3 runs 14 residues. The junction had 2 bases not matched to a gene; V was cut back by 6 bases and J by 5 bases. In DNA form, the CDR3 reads TGCGCCAGCATCGGGACTAGCGGGGACAATGAGCAGTTCTTC. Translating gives CASIGTSGDNEQFF. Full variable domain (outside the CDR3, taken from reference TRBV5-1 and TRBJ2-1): KAGVTQTPRYLIKTRGQQVTLSCSPISGHRSVSWYQQTPGQGLQFLFEYFSETQRNKGNFPGRFSGRQFSNSRSEMNVSTLELGDSALYLCASIGTSGDNEQFFGPGTRLTVL.

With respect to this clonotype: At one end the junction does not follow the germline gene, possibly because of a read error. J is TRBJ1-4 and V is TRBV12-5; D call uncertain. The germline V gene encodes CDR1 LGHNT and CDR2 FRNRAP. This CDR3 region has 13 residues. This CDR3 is CARGLVDGEKLFF. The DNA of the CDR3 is TGTGCTAGGGGTTTGGTGGACGGTGAAAAACTGTTTTTT.

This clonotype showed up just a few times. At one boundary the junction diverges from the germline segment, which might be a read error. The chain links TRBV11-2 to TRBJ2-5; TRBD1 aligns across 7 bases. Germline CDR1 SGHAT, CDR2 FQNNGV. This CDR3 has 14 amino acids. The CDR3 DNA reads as TGTGCCAGCAGCCCCGGACAGGCCCAAGTGACCCAGTACTTC. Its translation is CASSPGQAQVTQYF.